The 14 T cell receptor beta chains below come from one sample, sequenced in a study of T-cell memory formation after mild COVID-19. A single record per CDR3 protein comes from TCRdb applying MiXCR to the 5' RACE reads. The sample has under 35,000 distinct CDR3 sequences, 15% to 20% seen once. Input material: PBMCs or a T cell subset sorted from them (not recorded which). The receptors come from an adult who had mild COVID-19 (a few samples of this study predate the infection). Cell type and time point are not known.

This sequence joins TRBV18 and TRBJ1-1, with D tentatively TRBD1 (5 bases). The ends were cut back, 5 bases at V and 1 base at J, with 14 bases in the middle. This CDR3 contains 15 residues. Germline CDR1 reads KGHSH; CDR2 reads LQKENI. This chain's CDR3 is CASSYPGLQNTEAFF. The DNA of the CDR3 is TGTGCCAGCTCATATCCGGGACTTCAGAACACTGAAGCTTTCTTT.

The chain uses TRBV6-2 or TRBV6-3 and TRBJ2-1; D gene ambiguous. CDR1 and CDR2 from the germline V gene are MNHEY and SVGEGT. CDR3 size: 12 residues. Trimming removed 2 bases from V and 10 bases from J, with 9 bases in between. The CDR3 DNA is TGTGCCAGCAGTTACGGCGGAACAGAGCAGTTCTTC. This gives the protein CASSYGGTEQFF.

Ten or more counts support this clonotype. The chain is built from TRBV29-1 and TRBJ1-5; 9 positions agree with TRBD1. The germline gives CDR1 SQVTM, CDR2 ANQGSEA. The CDR3 totals 12 residues. The V and J ends lost 5 bases and 7 bases, in that order; junction bases with no gene match: 3. DNA of the CDR3: TGCAGCGTTAGGACAGGGGAACAGCCCCAGCATTTT. This gives the protein CSVRTGEQPQHF. Full variable domain (rest looked up from reference TRBV29-1 and TRBJ1-5): SAVISQKPSRDICQRGTSLTIQCQVDSQVTMMFWYRQQPGQSLTLIATANQGSEATYESGFVIDKFPISRPNLTFSTLTVSNMSPEDSSIYLCSVRTGEQPQHFGDGTRLSIL.

This clonotype counts as medium-sized. The V call is TRBV29-1, the J call TRBJ2-6, with D unresolved. The CDR3 is 13 residues long. Germline V gene sequence: CDR1 SQVTM, CDR2 ANQGSEA. V was shortened by 6 bases and J by 0 bases, with 6 bases between the two germline ends. Here the CDR3 DNA reads TGCAGCGTACTCGGCTCTGGGGCCAACGTCCTGACTTTC. Translation gives CSVLGSGANVLTF.

Many counts were recorded for this clonotype. This chain connects TRBV24-1 to TRBJ2-1, with 7 bases lining up with TRBD2. CDR1 is KGHDR and CDR2 is SFDVKD in the germline V gene. The CDR3 runs 16 residues. Germline trimming cut 1 base from V and 5 bases from J; bases unmatched to any gene: 7. CDR3 residues: CATSDFKRDRHNEQFF. CDR3 DNA: TGTGCCACCAGTGATTTTAAGCGGGACCGTCACAATGAGCAGTTCTTC.

This clonotype was picked up many times. CDR3 DNA: TGTGCCAGCAGCAGAAGGGGTATCCCTAGCACAGATACGCAGTATTTT. Protein product: CASSRRGIPSTDTQYF. The rearrangement joins TRBV7-9 to TRBJ2-3; perhaps TRBD1 as D (5 bases). This CDR3 is 16 amino acids long. Germline V gene data show CDR1 as SEHNR and CDR2 as FQNEAQ (reference sequence). Trimming stripped 5 bases from V and 0 bases from J, with 15 bases between.

The chain carries TRBV10-3 and TRBJ1-3, with unresolved D. Germline V gene sequence: CDR1 ENHRY, CDR2 SYGVKD. The CDR3 covers 12 residues. V was pared by 9 bases and J by 4 bases, with 10 bases between. Here the CDR3 DNA reads TGTGCCATTGGGCTTGGAGGAAACACCATATATTTT. This encodes CAIGLGGNTIYF.

The V call is TRBV27, the J call TRBJ1-5; 7 bases agree with TRBD1. This CDR3 contains 18 residues. From germline, CDR1 is MNHEY and CDR2 SMNVEV (reference sequence). With 2 bases clipped from V and 0 bases from J, the junction kept 10 bases outside the gene matches. CDR3 coding DNA: TGTGCCAGCAGTTTAAATCGACAGGGTCGGGATAGCAATCAGCCCCAGCATTTT. Translating gives CASSLNRQGRDSNQPQHF.

There are many counts of this clonotype. The chain combines TRBV11-3 with TRBJ2-5, with D perhaps assigned TRBD1 or TRBD2 (6 bases each). Trimming stripped 5 bases from V and 2 bases from J, with 15 bases between. The V gene's germline CDR1 is SGHNT and CDR2 YENEEA. The CDR3 has 15 residues. The CDR3 DNA sequence: TGTGCCAGCAGCAGGGGGGTCAAGGCACAAGAGACCCAGTACTTC. This translates into CASSRGVKAQETQYF.

This clonotype was seen repeatedly, ten times or more. The gene calls are TRBV29-1 and TRBJ1-1; D is unclear. Looked up from germline, CDR1 is SQVTM and CDR2 is ANQGSEA. Trimming shortened V by 7 bases and J by 0 bases, and 15 bases separated the two germline ends. The CDR3 has 14 amino acids. The CDR3 bases are TGCAGCGGCCAACGTCATTCCATGAACACTGAAGCTTTCTTT. It translates to CSGQRHSMNTEAFF.

This clonotype occurred many times. V gene TRBV24-1 combines with J gene TRBJ2-1, with D unresolved. The V end was cut by 5 bases, the J end by 7 bases, with 8 bases between. Germline lookup yields CDR1 KGHDR and CDR2 SFDVKD. CDR3 length equals 12 residues. The DNA for the CDR3 is TGTGCCACCAGTGGAGGTGGGAATGAGCAGTTCTTC. Translation: CATSGGGNEQFF.

This clonotype was seen many times. The chain carries TRBV5-5 and TRBJ2-7; the D gene is possibly TRBD2 (6 bases). The CDR3 runs 16 residues. Germline loops: CDR1 SGHKS, CDR2 YYEKEE (reference sequence). The germline V and J ends were trimmed by 0 bases and 5 bases, with 18 bases remaining between them. CDR3 in DNA: TGTGCCAGCAGCTTGGATTCGGGACTCCTGAGCCACGAGCAGTACTTC. As protein: CASSLDSGLLSHEQYF.

This clonotype was recorded many times. The chain is built from TRBV7-2 and TRBJ1-2, with D perhaps matching TRBD1 (5 bases). CDR1 and CDR2 (germline): SGHTA, FQGNSA. The V end was cut by 3 bases, the J end by 4 bases, with 9 bases between. The CDR3 contains 13 residues. DNA for the CDR3: TGTGCCAGCAGCTTCGGGGGAAGCTATGGCTACACCTTC. The encoded protein is CASSFGGSYGYTF.

Many counts were recorded for this clonotype. The rearrangement uses TRBV9 and TRBJ2-6, with D possibly being TRBD2 (5 bases). The germline gives CDR1 SGDLS, CDR2 YYNGEE. V was clipped by 0 bases and J by 1 base, with 17 bases between them. CDR3 length: 19 amino acids. In DNA, the CDR3 is TGTGCCAGCAGCGTAGCTTTAATGACTACCCATTCTGGGGCCAACGTCCTGACTTTC. Translating it yields CASSVALMTTHSGANVLTF.